Below, 18 T cell receptor beta chains from the same sample are listed, as sequenced in a study of cytomegalovirus exposure and HLA in healthy donors. The PCR used 60 Vbeta and 13 Jbeta primers. Repertoires were generated with immunoSEQ multiplex PCR, while TCRdb's copy carries only in-frame clones and drops some. The sample shows 150,000 to 200,000 clones, around four fifths of them seen only once. The sequencing input was PBMCs. These receptors all come from a man aged 18 to 30 in good health and CMV-seronegative.

The V and J genes are TRBV7-3 and TRBJ2-3, with TRBD2 identical over 7 bases. This CDR3 is 16 amino acids long. V dropped 4 bases and J dropped 4; count of bases not matched to a gene: 11. In germline, CDR1 is SGHTA, CDR2 FQGTGA. This CDR3 is CASSSSGGGRSDTQYF. CDR3 bases: TGTGCCAGCAGCTCCAGTGGGGGGGGTAGGTCAGATACGCAGTATTTT.

This CDR3 is CAARVWLDTGELFF. CDR3 coding DNA: TGTGCCGCCAGGGTTTGGCTTGACACCGGGGAGCTGTTTTTT. The J gene is TRBJ2-2, the V gene TRBV28, with D perhaps matching TRBD1 (5 bases). Germline assignment: CDR1 MDHEN and CDR2 SYDVKM. The CDR3 sequence is 14 residues long. Deletions cut 11 bases from V and 3 bases from J, with 16 bases between.

The chain is built from TRBV18 and TRBJ2-7, with a weak D call TRBD2 (5 bases). There are 14 residues in the CDR3. From germline, CDR1 is KGHSH and CDR2 LQKENI. Between the trimmed V and J ends, which lost 3 bases and 2 bases, there was a span of 11 bases. The CDR3 region is CASSPKDGTYEQYF. CDR3 in DNA: TGTGCCAGCTCACCTAAAGACGGGACCTACGAGCAGTACTTC.

This clone was seen only once. CDR3 nucleotide sequence: TGCGCCAGCAGCCAAGATTCAGGGAACTATGGCTACACCTTC. Encoded protein: CASSQDSGNYGYTF. This sequence joins TRBV4-3 and TRBJ1-2; D possibly corresponds to TRBD1 (5 bases). CDR3 length equals 14 residues. CDR1 LGHNA and CDR2 YSLEER come from the germline V gene. Trimming cost V 0 bases and J 2 bases, with 7 bases left between them.

The chain couples TRBV30 to TRBJ1-2; TRBD1 might be the D (5 bases). V lost 5 bases and J lost 5, with 15 bases in between. Germline V gene lookup returns CDR1 GTSNPN and CDR2 SVGIG (reference sequence). CDR3 size: 13 residues. The CDR3, as DNA: TGTGCCTGGGGGTCGACAGATAGTTATGGCTACACCTTC. Translated, it gives CAWGSTDSYGYTF. The variable domain in full, with the rest retrieved from reference TRBV30 and TRBJ1-2, is SQTIHQWPATLVQPVGSPLSLECTVEGTSNPNLYWYRQAAGRGLQLLFYSVGIGQISSEVPQNLSASRPQDRQFILSSKKLLLSDSGFYLCAWGSTDSYGYTFGSGTRLTVV.

The chain has TRBV12-5 and TRBJ2-1; 10 bases map to TRBD1. Germline V CDR1 and CDR2: LGHNT, FRNRAP. V gave up 5 bases and J gave up 15 bases; unmatched junction bases: 7. The CDR3 spans 12 residues. The CDR3 spells CASGLETGGRFF. Here the CDR3 DNA reads TGTGCTAGTGGTCTCGAGACAGGGGGCAGGTTCTTC. Full variable domain (outside the CDR3, taken from reference TRBV12-5 and TRBJ2-1): DARVTQTPRHKVTEMGQEVTMRCQPILGHNTVFWYRQTMMQGLELLAYFRNRAPLDDSGMPKDRFSAEMPDATLATLKIQPSEPRDSAVYFCASGLETGGRFFGPGTRLTVL.

The V and J genes are TRBV18 and TRBJ2-6, with 9 nucleotides matching TRBD1. The CDR3 runs 15 residues. The V gene's germline CDR1 is KGHSH and CDR2 LQKENI. V gave up 10 bases and J gave up 0 bases; unmatched junction bases: 4. DNA for the CDR3: TGTGCCACATCGACAGGGGGCTCTGGGGCCAACGTCCTGACTTTC. It is translated as CATSTGGSGANVLTF.

J is TRBJ1-1 and V is TRBV28; 8 nucleotides match TRBD1. From germline, CDR1 is MDHEN and CDR2 SYDVKM. The J segment lost 1 base and the V segment lost 7 bases, leaving 5 bases of the junction unmatched. The CDR3 runs to 14 residues. In DNA form, the CDR3 reads TGTGCCAGCACCTCGACAGGGGAGAACACTGAAGCTTTCTTT. It specifies CASTSTGENTEAFF.

The CDR3 nucleotides are TGCGCCAGCAGCCAGACGCCCACAGGGAACAGGTACGAGCAGTACTTC. Translating gives CASSQTPTGNRYEQYF. The chain recombines TRBV4-1 with TRBJ2-7, with TRBD1 as a possible D gene (6 bases). V was clipped by 3 bases and J by 4 bases, with 19 bases between them. Looked up from germline, CDR1 is MGHRA and CDR2 is YSYEKL. CDR3 size: 16 residues.

This clone came up a few times. The CDR3 DNA is TGCGCCAGCAGCCAAACCGACAGGGACTGGGGAGGCTACACCTTC. Translated: CASSQTDRDWGGYTF. This sequence joins TRBV4-1 and TRBJ1-2; 7 bases match TRBD1. Germline assignment: CDR1 MGHRA and CDR2 YSYEKL. This CDR3 is built from 15 residues. V lost 2 bases, J lost 8 bases, and 11 bases stayed unmatched.

As for this clone: A read error may account for a junction end that differs from germline. The sample contains more than one DNA sequence encoding this CDR3. This rearrangement joins TRBV27 to TRBJ1-2; the match to TRBD1 covers 7 bases. The length of the CDR3 is 15 residues. CDR1 is MNHEY, CDR2 SMNVEV, per germline (reference sequence). This CDR3 is CASTSSGTANYGYTF. As DNA, the CDR3 is TGTGCCAGCACCTCTTCGGGGACAGCCAACTATGGTTACACCTTC.

The V call is TRBV18, the J call TRBJ2-2; maybe TRBD2 (5 bases). CDR1 KGHSH and CDR2 LQKENI come from the germline V gene. V gave up 1 base and J gave up 4 bases, with 19 bases separating them. The CDR3 covers 18 residues. DNA of the CDR3: TGTGCCAGCTCACCACGCCCCCTGACTCGGGGAGCCACCGGGGAGCTGTTTTTT. Protein sequence: CASSPRPLTRGATGELFF.

This chain connects TRBV19 to TRBJ1-5; 8 bases align to TRBD1. Germline V lookup: CDR1 LNHDA, CDR2 SQIVND (reference sequence). With 5 bases clipped from V and 8 bases from J, the junction kept 14 bases outside the gene matches. This CDR3 spans 16 amino acids. DNA for the CDR3: TGTGCCAGTAGTCCCCGGACAGGGCCCTCGAGTAAGCCCCAGCATTTT. Protein product: CASSPRTGPSSKPQHF.

This clone was found once. The chain links TRBV9 to TRBJ2-5; D remains unclear. The CDR3 is 14 amino acids. Trimming left V 0 bases short and J 1 base short, with 7 bases between. CDR1 is SGDLS, CDR2 YYNGEE, per germline. The CDR3 bases are TGTGCCAGCAGCGTAGGTGGGCCCCAAGAGACCCAGTACTTC. Encoded protein: CASSVGGPQETQYF.

The rearrangement joins TRBV28 to TRBJ2-3; a possible D gene is TRBD2 (6 bases). The germline V and J ends were trimmed by 6 bases and 6 bases, with 19 bases remaining between them. The germline V gene has CDR1 MDHEN and CDR2 SYDVKM. This CDR3 comprises 15 residues. CDR3 in amino acids: CASSPRGRLGDTQYF. The DNA of the CDR3 is TGTGCCAGCAGCCCGCGGGGCAGACTCGGGGATACGCAGTATTTT.

The V call is TRBV7-9, the J call TRBJ2-1; maybe TRBD2 (5 bases). The V end was cut by 5 bases, the J end by 9 bases, with 14 bases between. The V gene's germline CDR1 is SEHNR and CDR2 FQNEAQ (reference sequence). This CDR3 comprises 13 residues. CDR3 in DNA: TGTGCCAGCAGCATCGGAGGCCCAGGTGAGCAGTTCTTC. Translating gives CASSIGGPGEQFF.

This chain links TRBV28 with TRBJ1-4; 7 bases map to TRBD1. Germline V gene lookup returns CDR1 MDHEN and CDR2 SYDVKM. This CDR3 region has 14 residues. V dropped 5 bases and J dropped 4; count of bases not matched to a gene: 4. CDR3 DNA sequence: TGTGCCAGCAGTCTGACAGGGTATAATGAAAAACTGTTTTTT. It specifies CASSLTGYNEKLFF.

The chain recombines TRBV18 with TRBJ2-6; no reliable D call. The germline V gene encodes CDR1 KGHSH and CDR2 LQKENI. Trimming removed 3 bases at V and 0 bases at J, with 12 bases between. The CDR3 totals 17 residues. CDR3 DNA sequence: TGTGCCAGCTCACCGCCAGTCGGGTACTCTGGGGCCAACGTCCTGACTTTC. Its translation is CASSPPVGYSGANVLTF.